This T cell receptor (beta chain) was identified in a study of shared clonotypes between healthy human individuals. Only in-frame clones appear in the TCRdb table, and some are missing; sequencing was by immunoSEQ multiplex PCR. Here the sample spans hundreds of thousands of clones, about 80% being singletons. As concerns this clone: This CDR3 is also generated by other DNA sequences in the sample.

Caucasian adults living in Nashville, Tennessee, provided all samples. The CDR3 contains 13 residues. CDR1 is SQVTM and CDR2 is ANQGSEA in the germline V gene. J was trimmed by 2 bases and V by 4 bases; bases with no gene match: 3. The TCR originated in a woman aged 40 to 55 in good health. Some clones in this sample may be carry-over from other donors' samples. Specimen: PBMCs. This chain joins TRBV29-1 and TRBJ2-7, with 9 nucleotides matching TRBD1. CDR3 sequence (DNA): TGCAGCGTTGGACGGACAGGGGCCTACGAGCAGTACTTC. This gives the protein CSVGRTGAYEQYF.